This T cell receptor beta chain comes out of a study of blood T cell repertoires in COVID-19. CDR3 length: 16 residues. Germline V CDR1 and CDR2: SGHRS, YFSETQ. Trimming left V 0 bases short and J 2 bases short, with 12 bases between. Assay: immunoSEQ multiplex PCR; the TCRdb copy retains only in-frame clones and omits some. The data contain approximately 240,000 clones, 80% to 95% of them singletons. The chain employs TRBV5-1 and TRBJ1-5, with D possibly TRBD1 on 5 matching bases. Source material: peripheral blood. This receptor was identified in a man younger than 45 with COVID-19, enrolled during active disease. CDR3 DNA sequence: TGCGCCAGCAGCTTGGAAGGGCAGGGCGGCAATCAGCCCCAGCATTTT. This codes for CASSLEGQGGNQPQHF.